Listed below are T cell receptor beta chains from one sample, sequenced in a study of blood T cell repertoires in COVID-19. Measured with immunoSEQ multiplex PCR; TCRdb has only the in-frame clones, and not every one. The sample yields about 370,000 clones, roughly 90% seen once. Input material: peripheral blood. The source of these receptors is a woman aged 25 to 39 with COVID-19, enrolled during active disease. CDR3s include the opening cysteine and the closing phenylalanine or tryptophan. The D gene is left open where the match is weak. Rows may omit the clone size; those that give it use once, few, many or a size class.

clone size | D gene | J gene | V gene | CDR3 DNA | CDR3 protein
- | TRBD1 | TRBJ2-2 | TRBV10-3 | TGTGCCATCACTCAAGGGACAGGGATGGAAACCGGGGAGCTGTTTTTT | CAITQGTGMETGELFF
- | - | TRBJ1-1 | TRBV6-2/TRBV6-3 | TGTGCCAGCAGTTACCCGGACAAGAACACTGAAGCTTTCTTT | CASSYPDKNTEAFF
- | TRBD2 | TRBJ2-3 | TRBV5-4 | TGTGCCAGCAGCCCAGCGGGGGGCCCTTCTCATACGCAGTATTTT | CASSPAGGPSHTQYF
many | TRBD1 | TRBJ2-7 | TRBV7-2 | TGTGCCAGCAGCTTAGGGGACAGGGGGCGGACCTACGAGCAGTACTTC | CASSLGDRGRTYEQYF
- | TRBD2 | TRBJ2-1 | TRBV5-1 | TGCGCCAGCAGCTTGTTTGTGACTAGCGGCAATGAGCAGTTCTTC | CASSLFVTSGNEQFF
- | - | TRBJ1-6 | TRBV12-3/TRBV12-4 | TGTGCCAGCAGTTCCTATTCACCCCTCCACTTT | CASSSYSPLHF
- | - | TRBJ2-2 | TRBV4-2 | TGTGCCAGCAGCCAAGGGGGGCTCGGCACCGGGGAGCTGTTTTTT | CASSQGGLGTGELFF
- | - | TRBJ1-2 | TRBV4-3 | TGCGCCAGCAGCCAAGAAGGTTCAGGACAGCTTGGCTACACCTTC | CASSQEGSGQLGYTF
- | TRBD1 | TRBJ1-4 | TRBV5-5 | TGTGCCAGCAGCCCCCCGGGACAGGTTCCGGAAAAACTGTTTTTT | CASSPPGQVPEKLFF
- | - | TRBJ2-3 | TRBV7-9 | TGTGCCAGCAGCAGCCGCACAGGGGCGGGAACAGATACGCAGTATTTT | CASSSRTGAGTDTQYF
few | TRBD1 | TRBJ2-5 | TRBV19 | TGTGCCAGTAGTATCAGCCCAGGGGGTGGAGAGACCCAGTACTTC | CASSISPGGGETQYF
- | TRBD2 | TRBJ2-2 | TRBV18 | TGTGCCAGCTCCTCCCTAGCGGGGGAGAACACCGGGGAGCTGTTTTTT | CASSSLAGENTGELFF
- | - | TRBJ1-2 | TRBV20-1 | TGCAGTGCTAGTGGGGGGACTTACTCCACAGGCTACACCTTC | CSASGGTYSTGYTF
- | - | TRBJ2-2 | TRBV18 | TGTGCCAGCTCAGGAGGGACGGGCCGGGCTACCGGGGAGCTGTTTTTT | CASSGGTGRATGELFF
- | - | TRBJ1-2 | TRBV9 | TGTGCCAGCAGCGTAGCTGTAGAGGGTAGTGGCTACACCTTC | CASSVAVEGSGYTF
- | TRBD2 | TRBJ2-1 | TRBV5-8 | TGTGCCAGCAGCTTACCGGGACTAGCGGGGGACCCACCCTACAATGAGCAGTTCTTC | CASSLPGLAGDPPYNEQFF
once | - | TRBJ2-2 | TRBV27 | TGTGCCAGCAGACAGGGTGTCGAATCCGGGGAGCTGTTTTTT | CASRQGVESGELFF
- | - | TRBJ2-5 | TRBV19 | TGTGCCAGTAGTACCCGAGGGGAGACCCAGTACTTC | CASSTRGETQYF
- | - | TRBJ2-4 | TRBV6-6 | TGTGCCAGCAGCTCACCTAGACTAGCCAAAAACATTCAGTACTTC | CASSSPRLAKNIQYF
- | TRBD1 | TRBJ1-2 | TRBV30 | TGTGCCTGGAAAACGGGACAGCTCTATGGCTACACCTTC | CAWKTGQLYGYTF
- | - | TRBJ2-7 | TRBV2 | TGTGCCAGCAGGACAAGGGGCCGGCAGGGTGTTTTTTTTCTTACCTACGAGCAGTACTTC | CASRTRGRQGVFFLTYEQYF
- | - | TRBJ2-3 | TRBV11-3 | TGTGCCAGCAGCTTAGGCGCAGATACGCAGTATTTT | CASSLGADTQYF
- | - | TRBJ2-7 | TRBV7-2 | TGTGCCAGCAGCTTCGGCAGGGTATCTTACGAGCAGTACTTC | CASSFGRVSYEQYF
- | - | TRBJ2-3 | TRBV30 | TGTGCCTGGAGGGGGCAGGCCACAGATACGCAGTATTTT | CAWRGQATDTQYF
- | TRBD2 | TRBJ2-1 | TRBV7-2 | TGTGCCAGCAGGTCCCGACTAGCGAGCAATGAGCAGTTCTTC | CASRSRLASNEQFF
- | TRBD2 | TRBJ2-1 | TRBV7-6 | TGTGCCAGCAGCTTACTAGCGGAGGGCGGGGTAGGGCAGTTCTTC | CASSLLAEGGVGQFF
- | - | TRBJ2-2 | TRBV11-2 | TGTGCCAGCAGCCCATTGGACAGATTGAACACCGGGGAGCTGTTTTTT | CASSPLDRLNTGELFF
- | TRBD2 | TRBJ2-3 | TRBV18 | TGTGCCAGCTCCCCCCGGGGAGCGGGGGGTCGAACGCAGTATTTT | CASSPRGAGGRTQYF
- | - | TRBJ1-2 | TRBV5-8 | TGTGCCAGCAGCTTGCGGCAGAGGGGGAGAGGCTACACCTTC | CASSLRQRGRGYTF
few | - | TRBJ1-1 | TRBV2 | TGTGCCAGTTCCGACAGTTACACTGAAGCTTTCTTT | CASSDSYTEAFF
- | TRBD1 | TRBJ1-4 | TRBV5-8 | TGTGCCAGCAGCTGGGGGACAGGGATTAAACTGTTTTTT | CASSWGTGIKLFF
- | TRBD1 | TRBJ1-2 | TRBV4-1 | TGCGCCAGCAGCCAAGGACAGGGGTCTACTAACTATGGCTACACCTTC | CASSQGQGSTNYGYTF
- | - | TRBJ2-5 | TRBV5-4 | TGTGCCAGCAGCTTGTTAGGGGAAGCAGGAGGGGAGACCCAGTACTTC | CASSLLGEAGGETQYF
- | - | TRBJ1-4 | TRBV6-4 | TGTGCCAGCAGTCCAGCTTCGGGAGTTAATGAAAAACTGTTTTTT | CASSPASGVNEKLFF